These 15 T cell receptor beta chains came from one sample sequenced in a study of PD-L1 blockade in urothelial cancer (dated by TCRdb to the late 2010s). Libraries were made using the immunoSEQ multiplex PCR assay. As stored in TCRdb, this immuneACCESS dataset retains in-frame rearrangements with V and J assigned. A fraction of the clones does not appear; measured against another copy, unresolved V genes explain less than half of the discrepancy, and the remainder lacks a known reason. The table for this sample lists 60,000 to 85,000 clones; approximately 86% of them were counted only once. The ten largest clones add up to around 5.3% of the sample. The sequenced sample was PBMCs, obtained around atezolizumab (anti-PD-L1) treatment. All receptors derive from a woman in her 70s with urothelial cancer.

Here the CDR3 DNA reads TGTGCCAGCAGCTTAGAATCAGCAGGGGTGAACACTGAAGCTTTCTTT. Protein product: CASSLESAGVNTEAFF. The V and J genes are TRBV7-8 and TRBJ1-1, with D possibly being TRBD1 (6 bases). From germline, CDR1 is SGHVS and CDR2 FQNEAQ. V gave up 1 base and J gave up 0 bases, with 12 bases separating them. The CDR3 runs 16 residues.

The rearrangement uses TRBV29-1 and TRBJ2-2, with TRBD1 identical over 10 bases. The CDR3 is 14 residues long. Germline V lookup: CDR1 SQVTM, CDR2 ANQGSEA. With 7 bases clipped from V and 3 bases from J, the junction kept 5 bases outside the gene matches. CDR3 bases: TGCAGCGCCCAGACAGGGGGCTACACCGGGGAGCTGTTTTTT. It yields the protein CSAQTGGYTGELFF.

The chain carries TRBV7-6 and TRBJ2-7, with 8 bases fitting TRBD1. Germline loops: CDR1 SGHVS, CDR2 FNYEAQ. This CDR3 is built from 14 residues. The junction had 12 bases not matched to a gene; V was cut back by 5 bases and J by 9 bases. CDR3 amino acids: CASSPTRQGRRQYF. The CDR3 nucleotides read TGTGCCAGCAGCCCAACCCGACAGGGGCGTCGGCAGTACTTC.

V usage is TRBV5-4 and J usage is TRBJ2-5; 12 nucleotides match TRBD2. The CDR3 is 14 residues long. Trimming at V came to 9 bases and at J to 5 bases, leaving 8 bases not matched to a gene. Germline V gene data show CDR1 as SGHNT and CDR2 as YYREEE (reference sequence). CDR3 sequence: CATTLAGGVETQYF. CDR3 DNA: TGTGCCACCACGCTAGCGGGAGGGGTGGAGACCCAGTACTTC.

In DNA form, the CDR3 reads TGTGCCAGCAGCTTGGTCGGCGGGCGGGATGAAAAACTGTTTTTT. Translating gives CASSLVGGRDEKLFF. This sequence joins TRBV5-6 and TRBJ1-4; no definite D call. The germline V and J ends were trimmed by 0 bases and 6 bases, with 12 bases remaining between them. CDR3 size: 15 residues. Germline V gives CDR1 SGHDT, CDR2 YYEEEE. Variable domain in full (rest from reference TRBV5-6 and TRBJ1-4): DAGVTQSPTHLIKTRGQQVTLRCSPKSGHDTVSWYQQALGQGPQFIFQYYEEEERQRGNFPDRFSGHQFPNYSSELNVNALLLGDSALYLCASSLVGGRDEKLFFGSGTQLSVL.

This chain joins TRBV5-1 and TRBJ2-7; 9 bases agree with TRBD1. CDR1 and CDR2 from the germline V gene are SGHRS and YFSETQ. The CDR3 has 15 residues. V shed 2 bases, J shed 0 bases, and the junction held 3 bases outside the gene matches. The CDR3, as DNA: TGCGCCAGCAGCTTCGGACAGGGGAGCTCCTACGAGCAGTACTTC. Protein product: CASSFGQGSSYEQYF.

This rearrangement joins TRBV28 to TRBJ2-1, with TRBD2 matching over 8 bases. CDR1 is MDHEN and CDR2 is SYDVKM in the germline V gene. The CDR3 runs to 14 residues. The J segment lost 8 bases and the V segment lost 2 bases, leaving 5 bases of the junction unmatched. The CDR3 DNA follows: TGTGCCAGCAGTTTAAGCGGGAGTATCTATGAGCAGTTCTTC. Translation gives CASSLSGSIYEQFF.

The chain links TRBV7-2 to TRBJ2-2, with a weak D call TRBD2 (6 bases). Germline V gene data show CDR1 as SGHTA and CDR2 as FQGNSA. V was trimmed by 2 bases and J by 4 bases, leaving 14 bases between them. CDR3 length equals 16 residues. The CDR3 DNA follows: TGTGCCAGCAGCTTATCATACGGGGAGGTCACCGGGGAGCTGTTTTTT. It specifies CASSLSYGEVTGELFF.

The chain has TRBV19 and TRBJ2-4; D gene ambiguous. This CDR3 has 11 residues. CDR1 and CDR2 from the germline V gene are LNHDA and SQIVND (reference sequence). V was cut by 5 bases and J by 9 bases, with 8 bases left in between. DNA for the CDR3: TGTGCCAGTAGTGGCGAGGCCATTCAGTACTTC. Translated: CASSGEAIQYF.

The chain employs TRBV7-6 and TRBJ1-2; 9 bases fit TRBD1. The CDR3 runs 14 residues. Losses at the gene ends were 8 bases for V and 4 bases for J; bases not matched to a gene: 8. Germline V gene data show CDR1 as SGHVS and CDR2 as FNYEAQ. The CDR3 protein is CASGAGTGSYGYTF. DNA for the CDR3: TGTGCCAGCGGCGCCGGGACAGGGAGCTATGGCTACACCTTC.

V is TRBV5-1 and J is TRBJ1-1; D remains unclear. CDR3 size: 12 residues. Trimming took off 2 bases at V and 7 bases at J, with 9 bases between the two ends. The germline V gene has CDR1 SGHRS and CDR2 YFSETQ. The CDR3 loop reads CASSFGGNEAFF. The CDR3, as DNA: TGCGCCAGCAGCTTTGGAGGGAATGAAGCTTTCTTT.

The chain is built from TRBV10-3 and TRBJ2-1; 8 bases match TRBD1. The CDR3 covers 17 residues. The junction had 13 bases not matched to a gene; V was cut back by 6 bases and J by 3 bases. Germline loops: CDR1 ENHRY, CDR2 SYGVKD. Written as DNA, the CDR3 is TGTGCCATCAGAGGACAGGGAAGAGGGGGCTACTACAATGAGCAGTTCTTC. It yields the protein CAIRGQGRGGYYNEQFF.

The rearrangement joins TRBV7-2 to TRBJ1-6, with 8 bases fitting TRBD1. Germline values: CDR1 SGHTA, CDR2 FQGNSA. V was clipped by 6 bases and J by 8 bases; unmatched bases: 12. This CDR3 is 16 amino acids long. DNA for the CDR3: TGTGCCAGCAGGTACAGACAGGGGAGTATGGATTCACCCCTCCACTTT. Residues: CASRYRQGSMDSPLHF.

The gene calls are TRBV11-2 and TRBJ1-2, with D hard to call. Trimming stripped 6 bases from V and 4 bases from J, with 15 bases between. This CDR3 has 14 amino acids. CDR1 and CDR2 from the germline V gene are SGHAT and FQNNGV. In nucleotides, the CDR3 is TGTGCCAGCAGTTCCAGAATTGCTGGCTATGGCTACACCTTC. Translated: CASSSRIAGYGYTF.

This chain links TRBV7-6 with TRBJ1-6; TRBD1 is a possible D gene (5 bases). The CDR3 is 13 residues long. Germline CDR1 SGHVS, CDR2 FNYEAQ. Between the trimmed V and J ends, which lost 5 bases and 7 bases, there was a span of 9 bases. The CDR3 loop reads CASSERQNSPLHF. CDR3 in DNA: TGTGCCAGCAGCGAGCGACAGAATTCACCCCTCCACTTT.